This TCR beta chain emerged from a study of Ad26.COV2.S vaccination and SARS-CoV-2 variants. As for the study in general: By the intramuscular route, Ad26.COV2.S was given once, or twice 56 days apart.

Indicated treatment: some 20 received Ad26.COV2.S at low or high dose, single or two shots; about five received placebo; per-sample allocation not given. Specimen acquisition occurred on day 63 following the initial vaccine or placebo injection. Deletions cut 6 bases from V and 1 base from J, with 11 bases between. The germline CDR1 and CDR2 sequences are ENHRY and SYGVKD. The CDR3 totals 14 residues. Assay: immunoSEQ multiplex PCR; the TCRdb copy retains only in-frame clones and omits some. The sample shows about 410,000 clones, roughly 90% of them seen only once. This receptor was obtained from a person between 18 and 65 years old who received the Ad26.COV2.S COVID-19 vaccine or a placebo. The chain uses TRBV10-3 and TRBJ2-3, with a tentative D call TRBD1 (5 bases). The material sequenced was peripheral blood, taken in a trial of Ad26.COV2.S vaccine versus placebo. CDR3 residues: CAISLSTGTDTQYF. In DNA form, the CDR3 reads TGTGCCATCAGCCTTTCGACAGGCACAGATACGCAGTATTTT.